This T cell receptor beta chain originates from a study of blood T cell repertoires in COVID-19. The CDR3 runs 15 residues. Trimming cost V 3 bases and J 4 bases; bases outside gene matches: 8. Germline CDR1 reads MNHEY; CDR2 reads SVGAGI. This table comes from immunoSEQ multiplex PCR, and its TCRdb copy is limited to in-frame clones, with some not included. The sample lists some 12,000 clones, around 90% occurring once. V and J are TRBV6-5 and TRBJ1-2; TRBD1 aligns across 7 bases. Sequenced: peripheral blood. This clonotype was obtained from a human donor in a cohort sampled during active COVID-19. The CDR3 loop reads CASSYSEGAFYGYTF. The CDR3 DNA is TGTGCCAGCAGTTATTCGGAGGGGGCGTTCTATGGCTACACCTTC.